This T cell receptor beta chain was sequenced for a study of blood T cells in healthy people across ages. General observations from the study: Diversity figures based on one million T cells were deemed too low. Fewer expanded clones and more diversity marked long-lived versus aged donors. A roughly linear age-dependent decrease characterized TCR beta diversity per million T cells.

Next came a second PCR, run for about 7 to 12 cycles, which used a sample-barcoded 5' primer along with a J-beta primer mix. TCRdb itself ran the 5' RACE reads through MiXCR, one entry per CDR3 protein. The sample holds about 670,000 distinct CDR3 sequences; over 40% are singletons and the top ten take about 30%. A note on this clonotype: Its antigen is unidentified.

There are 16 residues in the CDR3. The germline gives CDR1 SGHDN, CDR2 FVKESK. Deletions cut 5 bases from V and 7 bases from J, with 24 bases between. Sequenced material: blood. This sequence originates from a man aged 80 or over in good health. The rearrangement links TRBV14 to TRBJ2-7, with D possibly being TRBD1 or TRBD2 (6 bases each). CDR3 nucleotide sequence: TGTGCCAGCAGCAGCCGGGGGACAAAATCCTACAATGAGCAGTACTTC. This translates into CASSSRGTKSYNEQYF.